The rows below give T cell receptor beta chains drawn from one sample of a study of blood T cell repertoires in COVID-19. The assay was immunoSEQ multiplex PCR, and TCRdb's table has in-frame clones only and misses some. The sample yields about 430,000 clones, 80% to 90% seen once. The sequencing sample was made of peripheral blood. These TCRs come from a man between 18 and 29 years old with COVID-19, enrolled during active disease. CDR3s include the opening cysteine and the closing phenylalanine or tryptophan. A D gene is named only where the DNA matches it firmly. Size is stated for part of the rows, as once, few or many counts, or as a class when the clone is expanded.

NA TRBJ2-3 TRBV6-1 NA CASSERWDFSGAQYF TGTGCCAGCAGTGAACGCTGGGACTTCTCTGGGGCGCAGTATTTT
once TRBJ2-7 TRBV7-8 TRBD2 CASSPRTSGGLTYEQYF TGTGCCAGCAGCCCTCGGACTAGCGGGGGCCTCACCTACGAGCAGTACTTC
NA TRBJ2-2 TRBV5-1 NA CASSLLGMGTGELFF TGCGCCAGCAGCTTACTCGGGATGGGAACCGGGGAGCTGTTTTTT
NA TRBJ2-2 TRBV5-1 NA CASSPEGQYTGELFF TGCGCCAGCAGCCCGGAGGGGCAATACACCGGGGAGCTGTTTTTT
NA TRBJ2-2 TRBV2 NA CASSLGRTNTGELFF TGTGCCAGCTCCCTAGGGAGGACGAACACCGGGGAGCTGTTTTTT
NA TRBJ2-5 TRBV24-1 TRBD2 CATSALGLADGETQYF TGTGCCACCAGTGCCCTAGGACTAGCGGACGGGGAGACCCAGTACTTC
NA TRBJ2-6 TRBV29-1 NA CSVGSRAGANVLTF TGCAGCGTTGGGTCCAGGGCCGGGGCCAACGTCCTGACTTTC
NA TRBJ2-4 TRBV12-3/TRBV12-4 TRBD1 CASAVGQGNIQYF TGTGCCAGCGCCGTGGGACAGGGAAACATTCAGTACTTC
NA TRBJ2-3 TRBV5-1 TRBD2 CASSLAPSGGDTQYF TGCGCCAGCAGCTTGGCCCCCTCGGGGGGAGATACGCAGTATTTT
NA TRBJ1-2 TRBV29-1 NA CSVVIDYGYTF TGCAGCGTTGTTATAGACTATGGCTACACCTTC
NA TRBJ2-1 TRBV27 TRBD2 CASSSPRASGGSHNEQFF TGTGCCAGCAGTTCCCCCCGGGCTAGCGGGGGGTCCCACAATGAGCAGTTCTTC
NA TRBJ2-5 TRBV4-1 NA CASSERTAEETQYF TGCGCCAGCAGCGAGCGGACGGCGGAAGAGACCCAGTACTTC
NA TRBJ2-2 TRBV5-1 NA CASSLGLAANTGELFF TGCGCCAGCAGCTTGGGGTTAGCCGCGAACACCGGGGAGCTGTTTTTT
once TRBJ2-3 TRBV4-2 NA CASSQEASRSTDTQYF TGTGCCAGCAGCCAAGAAGCTAGCAGAAGCACAGATACGCAGTATTTT
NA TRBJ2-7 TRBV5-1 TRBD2 CASSLGGSVSYEQYF TGCGCCAGCAGCTTAGGCGGGAGCGTGTCCTACGAGCAGTACTTC
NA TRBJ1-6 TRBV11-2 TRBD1 CASTGQVPNSPLHF TGTGCCAGCACGGGACAGGTCCCCAATTCACCCCTCCACTTT
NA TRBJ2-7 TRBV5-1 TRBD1 CASSSRQGAYEQYF TGCGCCAGCAGCTCGAGACAGGGAGCCTACGAGCAGTACTTC
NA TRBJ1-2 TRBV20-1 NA CSARGAYGYTF TGCAGTGCTAGAGGGGCGTATGGCTACACCTTC
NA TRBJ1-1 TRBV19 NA CASSIGGAEAFF TGTGCCAGTAGTATAGGAGGAGCTGAAGCTTTCTTT
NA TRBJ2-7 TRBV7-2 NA CASSLARDGYEQYF TGTGCCAGCAGCTTAGCGCGGGATGGTTACGAGCAGTACTTC
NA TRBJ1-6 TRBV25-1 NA CASSEMKTASSPLHF TGTGCCAGCAGTGAGATGAAGACTGCCTCTTCACCCCTCCACTTT
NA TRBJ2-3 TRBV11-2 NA CASSSLVGTLIDGYTQYF TGTGCCAGCAGCTCCCTTGTCGGGACACTCATTGACGGCTATACGCAGTATTTT
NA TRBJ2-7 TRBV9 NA CASSVDGWNYEQYF TGTGCCAGCAGCGTAGACGGGTGGAACTACGAGCAGTACTTC
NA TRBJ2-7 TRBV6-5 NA CASSKYSDPSYEQYF TGTGCCAGCAGTAAATACAGTGACCCCTCCTACGAGCAGTACTTC
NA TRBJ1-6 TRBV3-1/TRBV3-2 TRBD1 CASSPTTGTVNNSPLHF TGTGCCAGCAGCCCTACTACCGGGACAGTCAATAATTCACCCCTCCACTTT
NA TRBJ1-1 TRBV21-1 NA CASLRGRSLEAFF TGTGCCAGCCTCAGGGGGAGGAGCCTTGAAGCTTTCTTT
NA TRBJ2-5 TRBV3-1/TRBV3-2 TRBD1 CASSQDLGRGQNQETQYF TGTGCCAGCAGCCAAGATCTTGGCAGGGGGCAAAACCAAGAGACCCAGTACTTC
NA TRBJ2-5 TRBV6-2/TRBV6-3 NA CASSSSRGETQYF TGTGCCAGCAGTTCCTCCAGGGGAGAGACCCAGTACTTC
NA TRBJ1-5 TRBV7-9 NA CASSPLYSNQPQHF TGTGCCAGCAGCCCCCTATATAGCAATCAGCCCCAGCATTTT
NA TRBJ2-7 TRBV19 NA CASKGLGYEQYF TGTGCCAGTAAGGGGTTAGGTTACGAGCAGTACTTC
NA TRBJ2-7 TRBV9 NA CASSVGTSYEQYF TGTGCCAGCAGCGTCGGTACCTCCTACGAGCAGTACTTC
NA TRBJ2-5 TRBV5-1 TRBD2 CASSLVAGDLETQYF TGCGCCAGCAGCTTGGTAGCGGGAGATTTAGAGACCCAGTACTTC
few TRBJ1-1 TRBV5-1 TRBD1 CASSGTGVNTEAFF TGCGCCAGCAGCGGCACAGGGGTGAACACTGAAGCTTTCTTT
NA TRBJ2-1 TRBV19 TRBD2 CASKRERSYNEQFF TGTGCCAGTAAGCGGGAGAGGTCCTACAATGAGCAGTTCTTC
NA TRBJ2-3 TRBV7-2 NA CASSLATYNTDTQYF TGTGCCAGCAGCTTAGCGACTTACAACACAGATACGCAGTATTTT
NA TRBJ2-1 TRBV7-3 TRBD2 CASSSRDYSREQFF TGTGCCAGCAGCTCCCGGGACTACTCGAGGGAGCAGTTCTTC
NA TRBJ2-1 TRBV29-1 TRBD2 CSVSTSGGRNEQFF TGCAGCGTGAGTACTAGCGGTGGACGGAATGAGCAGTTCTTC
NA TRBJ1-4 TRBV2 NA CASSEFSLEKLFF TGTGCCAGCAGTGAATTTTCCCTTGAAAAACTGTTTTTT
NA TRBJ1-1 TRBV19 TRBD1 CASTLSTGVTEAFF TGTGCCAGTACCCTCTCAACAGGGGTCACTGAAGCTTTCTTT
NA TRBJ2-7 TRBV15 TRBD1 CATSRVWTGSYEQYF TGTGCCACCAGCAGAGTTTGGACAGGATCCTACGAGCAGTACTTC
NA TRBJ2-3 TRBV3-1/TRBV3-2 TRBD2 CASSQGSAGGPLSTDTQYF TGTGCCAGCAGCCAAGGAAGTGCGGGGGGGCCCCTGAGCACAGATACGCAGTATTTT
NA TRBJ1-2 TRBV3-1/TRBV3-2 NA CASSPLGSDLNYGYTF TGTGCCAGCAGCCCCCTTGGCAGTGATCTTAACTATGGCTACACCTTC
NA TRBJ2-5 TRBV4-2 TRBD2 CASSQDLAGAETQYF TGTGCCAGCAGCCAAGATCTAGCGGGAGCAGAGACCCAGTACTTC
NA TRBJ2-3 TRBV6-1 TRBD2 CASSDRPPLAGGPDTQYF TGTGCCAGCAGTGACCGCCCTCCACTAGCGGGGGGCCCAGATACGCAGTATTTT
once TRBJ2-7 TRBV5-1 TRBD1 CASSLQGAGYEQYF TGCGCCAGCAGCTTACAGGGGGCGGGCTACGAGCAGTACTTC
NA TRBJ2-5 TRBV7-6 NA CASSSREGQETQYF TGTGCCAGCAGCTCTCGAGAGGGACAAGAGACCCAGTACTTC
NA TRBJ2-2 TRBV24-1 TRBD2 CATSEATSGRRGTGELFF TGTGCCACCAGTGAGGCAACTAGCGGGAGAAGGGGCACCGGGGAGCTGTTTTTT
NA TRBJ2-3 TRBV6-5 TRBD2 CASLDQGGADTQYF TGTGCCAGCCTAGACCAGGGAGGGGCAGATACGCAGTATTTT
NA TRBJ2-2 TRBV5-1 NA CASSLAGAGANTGELFF TGCGCCAGCAGCTTGGCAGGGGCCGGAGCGAACACCGGGGAGCTGTTTTTT